The clone carrying this T cell receptor (beta chain) was found many times. The sample is drawn from a study of shared clonotypes between healthy human individuals. CDR1 is MNHNS, CDR2 SASEGT, per germline. The V end was cut by 8 bases, the J end by 2 bases, with 13 bases between. This CDR3 spans 14 amino acids. Produced via immunoSEQ multiplex PCR; TCRdb's table is partial and in-frame only. This sample has around 700,000 clones, with roughly 72% found just once. Sequenced material: memory CD4+ T cells sorted from blood. Subset noted: CD45RA-negative fraction. The chain joins TRBV6-1 to TRBJ1-5; D is possibly TRBD1 (6 bases). This clonotype was sampled from a woman in her thirties in good health. This CDR3 is CASRDIQRNQPQHF. CDR3 bases: TGTGCCAGCCGGGACATTCAACGCAATCAGCCCCAGCATTTT.